One and the same sample provided the 15 T cell receptor beta chains below, sequenced in a study of shared clonotypes between healthy human individuals. Sequencing was performed with immunoSEQ multiplex PCR; in TCRdb, only in-frame clones are kept and a portion is missing. The sample includes nearly 500,000 clones, about 82% of them seen just once. The sequenced material came from PBMCs. The source of these receptors is a middle-aged woman in good health. Some clones in this sample may be carry-over from other donors' samples.

The chain carries TRBV29-1 and TRBJ2-6; TRBD2 aligns across 7 bases. V shed 5 bases, J shed 2 bases, and the junction held 12 bases outside the gene matches. There are 17 residues in the CDR3. CDR1 and CDR2 from the germline V gene are SQVTM and ANQGSEA. CDR3 loop: CSVTSGEGGTGANVLTF. The CDR3 DNA sequence: TGCAGCGTTACTTCCGGGGAGGGTGGGACTGGGGCCAACGTCCTGACTTTC.

V usage is TRBV4-2 and J usage is TRBJ2-7; D possibly uses TRBD1 or TRBD2 (5 bases each). This CDR3 contains 14 residues. In germline, CDR1 is LGHNA, CDR2 YNFKEQ. With 3 bases removed from V and 7 bases from J, the gap between germline ends came to 16 bases. CDR3 sequence: CASSQLGTEVEQYF. As DNA, the CDR3 is TGTGCCAGCAGCCAGCTAGGGACGGAGGTTGAGCAGTACTTC.

There are a few counts of this clone. The chain carries TRBV27 and TRBJ2-1; 7 bases are shared with TRBD2. The germline gives CDR1 MNHEY, CDR2 SMNVEV (reference sequence). V lost 5 bases and J lost 0; bases outside the gene matches: 4. The CDR3 consists of 15 residues. The CDR3 is CASSLQRGSYNEQFF. The CDR3 coding sequence is TGTGCCAGCAGTCTCCAGCGGGGCTCCTACAATGAGCAGTTCTTC.

On this clone itself: A far larger clone differs by one base, so this is likely a read error. Other DNA sequences from this sample encode an identical CDR3 as well. The gene calls are TRBV27 and TRBJ1-2; D may be TRBD1 (6 bases). The length of the CDR3 is 14 residues. Trimming removed 2 bases from V and 5 bases from J, with 12 bases in between. CDR1 is MNHEY and CDR2 is SMNVEV in the germline V gene (reference sequence). DNA of the CDR3: TGTGCCAGCAGTTTACAATGGCAGGGGTATGGCTACACCTTC. Amino acid sequence: CASSLQWQGYGYTF.

The V gene is TRBV6-4, the J gene TRBJ2-2; D may be TRBD1 or TRBD2 (5 bases each). Per the germline V gene, CDR1 is MRHNA and CDR2 is SNTAGT. CDR3 length equals 16 residues. Trimming took 2 bases from V and 4 from J, leaving 14 bases between them. The DNA of the CDR3 is TGTGCCAGCAGTGACGAGGTTAGAGGGGTCACCGGGGAGCTGTTTTTT. Translated: CASSDEVRGVTGELFF.

This chain uses TRBV9 with TRBJ2-1; D uncertain. The CDR3 has 14 amino acids. Germline V gene lookup returns CDR1 SGDLS and CDR2 YYNGEE. The V end was cut by 2 bases, the J end by 13 bases, with 19 bases between. This CDR3 reads CASSVSRATEVQFF. As DNA, the CDR3 is TGTGCCAGCAGCGTCTCCCGGGCAACTGAGGTACAGTTCTTC.

The chain links TRBV28 to TRBJ2-7, with D possibly being TRBD1 (5 bases). The CDR3 contains 13 residues. CDR1 and CDR2 from the germline V gene are MDHEN and SYDVKM. V was cut by 6 bases and J by 3 bases, with 12 bases left in between. CDR3 DNA: TGTGCCAGCAGGGCCACAGGAAACTACGAGCAGTACTTC. Encoded protein: CASRATGNYEQYF.

The J gene is TRBJ1-4, the V gene TRBV5-1, with D maybe TRBD1 (5 bases). From germline, CDR1 is SGHRS and CDR2 YFSETQ. The CDR3 has 15 amino acids. The V gene lost 3 bases and the J gene lost 4 bases, with 13 bases spanning the gap. CDR3 DNA: TGCGCCAGCAGCTGGGGACGGCAACTTAATGAAAAACTGTTTTTT. Translating it yields CASSWGRQLNEKLFF.

As regards this clone: This likely came from a read error, as a far larger clone is one base away. No conserved phenylalanine or tryptophan ends this CDR3, so it is likely a read error. V usage is TRBV29-1 and J usage is TRBJ2-3, with D perhaps matching TRBD1 or TRBD2 (7 bases each). Germline V gene data show CDR1 as SQVTM and CDR2 as ANQGSEA. The V end lost 4 bases, the J end lost 2 bases, and 13 bases lay between the germline ends. CDR3 length: 14 residues. The CDR3 reads CSVAQGGNTDTQYL. The DNA of the CDR3 is TGCAGCGTTGCTCAGGGGGGGAACACAGATACGCAGTATCTT.

The chain recombines TRBV7-6 with TRBJ2-7, with TRBD2 matching over 14 bases. This CDR3 region has 15 residues. Germline V gene sequence: CDR1 SGHVS, CDR2 FNYEAQ. Losses at the gene ends were 5 bases for V and 7 bases for J; bases not matched to a gene: 7. The CDR3 region has the DNA TGTGCCAGCAGCACGACTAGCGGGAGGGCCGGGGAGCAGTACTTC. It encodes CASSTTSGRAGEQYF.

The chain links TRBV7-2 to TRBJ1-2; D possibly corresponds to TRBD1 (5 bases). The V gene lost 3 bases and the J gene lost 4 bases, with 12 bases spanning the gap. Per germline, CDR1 SGHTA and CDR2 FQGNSA. The CDR3 loop spans 14 amino acids. CDR3 amino acids: CASSLGPGSYGYTF. CDR3 coding DNA: TGTGCCAGCAGCTTGGGACCGGGTAGCTATGGCTACACCTTC.

Only one count was recorded for this clone. The V and J genes are TRBV6-1 and TRBJ2-5; 8 bases map to TRBD1. Germline CDR1 and CDR2: MNHNS and SASEGT. The CDR3 has 15 residues. V shed 5 bases and J 5 bases; nucleotides not matched to a gene: 10. The CDR3: CASSPKDRVLETQYF. CDR3 DNA sequence: TGTGCCAGCAGTCCTAAGGACAGGGTGCTGGAGACCCAGTACTTC.

The rearrangement uses TRBV5-1 and TRBJ2-3, with a possible D match to TRBD2 (6 bases). V was trimmed by 1 base and J by 2 bases, leaving 11 bases between them. The V gene's germline CDR1 is SGHRS and CDR2 YFSETQ. This CDR3 is 15 amino acids long. The CDR3 sequence is CASSLFAGNTDTQYF. For the CDR3, the DNA is TGCGCCAGCAGCTTGTTCGCGGGGAACACAGATACGCAGTATTTT.

V gene TRBV19 combines with J gene TRBJ2-1; TRBD2 matches 10 bases. The CDR3 totals 15 residues. The germline CDR1 and CDR2 sequences are LNHDA and SQIVND (reference sequence). V lost 3 bases to trimming and J lost 10 bases; unmatched junction nucleotides: 9. CDR3 in amino acids: CASSIDSGRPGEQFF. The CDR3 nucleotides read TGTGCCAGTAGTATTGATAGCGGGAGGCCCGGGGAGCAGTTCTTC.

There are many counts of this clone. The chain joins TRBV7-3 to TRBJ2-3, with TRBD1 matching over 9 bases. There are 18 residues in the CDR3. CDR1 and CDR2 from the germline V gene are SGHTA and FQGTGA. After removal of 5 bases from V and 0 bases from J, the junction contained 12 bases not matched to a gene. DNA for the CDR3: TGTGCCAGCAGCACCCCCCTAGGGACAGGGACTAGCACAGATACGCAGTATTTT. This codes for CASSTPLGTGTSTDTQYF.